This TCR beta chain was captured by sequencing in a study of cytomegalovirus exposure and HLA in healthy donors (dated by TCRdb to 2015 to 2018). For the wider study: An earlier analysis of several hundred of the donors reported 250 to 350 Gb of sequence data and some 100 million unique TCR beta sequences from 150 million to 200 million T cells. Across around 400 genotyped donors of the cohort, an average of about 200,000 unique TCR beta nucleotide sequences per donor were sequenced, and 15% to 20% of those sequences were non-productive. Every repertoire in the discovery cohort had been generated on one and the same sequencing platform. The study aimed to test whether cataloging public T cell receptors could reveal signatures of past pathogen exposure. Typing coverage differed by locus: A, B, C, DRB1 and DQB1 were typed in about 629-640 donors, DQA1 in about 510, DPA1 in 600 to 610, and DPB1 in 400 to 480. The study profiled the T cell repertoires of hundreds of subjects by immunosequencing and related them to cytomegalovirus serostatus. A later genetic analysis used genome-wide SNP genotypes for 398 of the 666 donors, treating that subset as a discovery cohort. Rather than using new phenotypic data, the later analysis identified candidate immune exposures from TCR beta sequences and from how often those sequences occurred across donors. To decide whether each TCR beta V gene segment behaved as functional or pseudogenic, an earlier analysis of 587 of the donors relied on high-throughput TCR beta sequencing. Along with the roughly 670-subject first cohort, a separate validation cohort of over 90 different subjects was used. An early release covering 550 to 700 HLA-typed donors comprised roughly 300 gigabases of sequencing data and roughly 85 million unique TCR sequences. A later analysis re-examined previously published TCR beta repertoires from roughly 720 donors and added high-resolution HLA genotyping to investigate patterns of TCR occurrence. HLA typing covered class I and class II loci at four-digit resolution. About five DR-DQ haplotypes were treated as single units for association and clustering because of strong linkage in the cohort. Donor age, sex, ethnicity and CMV serostatus were compiled alongside the repertoire data. The study combined high-throughput TCR immunosequencing, statistical association of individual TCRs with disease status, and machine learning to predict cytomegalovirus infection status. Of the approximately 370 genotyped donors, 80% to 90% were placed in the genetic ancestry cluster associated with self-reported Caucasian donors.

The V end loses 5 bases and the J end loses 3 bases, and a stretch of 11 bases separates them. Inclusive of the bounding cysteine and phenylalanine, the CDR3 is 14 residues long. Just CDR3 DNA is preserved here, 42 bases in frame from base 1. Based on the germline V gene, the CDR1 and CDR2 sequences are SGHAT and FQNNGV. The paper's findings and limits, for the study overall: The presence/absence analyses assumed that sequencing depth was roughly uniform across donors, and that assumption may not be true. The study listed 164 TCR beta chains as associated with cytomegalovirus. A later analysis associated about 16,000 TCR beta sequences with specific HLA alleles at a false discovery rate of 0.05. HLA typing was unavailable for some donors at each locus, so association tests used only the typed subset. In vitro tests confirmed that a few of the cytomegalovirus-associated TCR beta chains recognize cytomegalovirus antigens. It was suggested by the authors that the approach could potentially be generalized to other disease states and immunological phenotypes. When HLA alleles, especially DR and DQ, strongly co-occurred, attributing TCR associations to individual alleles was difficult. In both the original and validation cohorts, the classifier was reported to diagnose cytomegalovirus status with high specificity and sensitivity. Some IMGT-functional V segments, including TRBV6-2 and TRBV6-3, could not be distinguished by the 87-base-pair reads and were therefore excluded. In a later analysis, most CMV-associated TCR beta chains were found to appear HLA-restricted, with HLA associations seemingly driven largely by CMV exposure. Only TCR beta chains were sequenced in this cohort, and the absence of alpha or paired-chain data limited detectable features. A later analysis reported that several top co-occurrence clusters appeared linked to parvovirus B19, influenza, CMV and Epstein-Barr virus. A further reported finding was that TCR beta sequences accurately predicted the HLA-A and HLA-B alleles for most subjects in the first cohort. Across donors, most TCR sequences were observed very rarely, whereas some public TCRs were present in many individuals. In a later analysis, HLA-associated TCR beta chains were found to be more clonally expanded and to have lower generation probabilities than equally common non-associated chains. The only immune exposure information available for the cohort was CMV serostatus. An association between a missense DCLRE1C variant and V-gene and J-gene trimming of TCR beta chains was found in a later genetic analysis and replicated in an independent cohort. According to a later genetic analysis, donors in an Asian-associated ancestry cluster had fewer N-insertions in productive TCRs than the approximately 630-donor mean. In a later analysis, TCR association rates were found to vary across HLA loci, with the most associated TCRs seen for DRB1 alleles and the fewest for HLA-C alleles. An earlier analysis of 450 to 750 of the donors showed that most TCR beta V segments appeared in productive rearrangements either about 87% or about 30% of the time, which broadly matched IMGT annotations. A cluster of highly shared sequence variants was judged likely to represent a technical artifact of the sequencing pipeline. Linkage disequilibrium might explain the correlated functional status among segregating V segments, but an unknown experimental factor could not be ruled out. Because counts were too low, more than 15 rarely observed V segments, including chromosome 9 orphons, were left out of the earlier analysis of 500 to 650 of the donors.

The cohort was made up of approximately 670 healthy bone marrow donors. Cohort members were all nominally healthy when sampled, although unrecorded immune exposures were likely present. The donor tested CMV seronegative, placing the donor among the roughly 400 seronegative members of the cohort. Each donor provided a peripheral blood sample, and peripheral blood mononuclear cells were used for TCR beta sequencing. The Qiagen DNeasy Blood Extraction Kit was used to extract genomic DNA from the blood cell samples. In the case of this clone: Its antigen is unknown. No base-level quality is on record; no much larger clone is a single base apart.

The library relied on the immunoSEQ multiplex PCR assay. The multiplex PCR relied on a mix of 60 forward primers for TCR Vbeta segments and 13 reverse primers for TCR Jbeta segments. A multiplex PCR assay on genomic DNA amplified the CDR3 region of rearranged TCR beta genes. The amplified TCR beta libraries were sequenced on the Illumina HiSeq System as 87-base-pair reads. For the original study's pipeline: A later analysis tallied roughly 78 million unique TCR beta chains across the 610 or so repertoires, and some 10 million of those chains were shared by two or more donors. To remove PCR and sequencing errors, raw reads were error-corrected and collapsed into unique sequences using a nearest-neighbor algorithm that merged closely related sequences. V, D and J gene segments were assigned by aligning CDR3 sequences to IMGT reference sequences. For a sequence to be retained, at least a six-nucleotide match to both a V gene segment and a J gene segment was required. Rearrangements were classified as productive when the CDR3 lacked stop codons and remained in frame with V and J, and all other rearrangements were classified as non-productive. CDR3 was defined by IMGT convention, running from the second conserved V-encoded cysteine to the conserved J-encoded phenylalanine. In an earlier analysis of approximately 500 of the donors, sequences lacking an unambiguous match to a single V gene segment were excluded. An earlier analysis of some 610 of the donors called V segments functional above 56.7% productive rearrangements and segregating when the between-donor standard deviation exceeded 5%. A statistical classification framework was developed to diagnose cytomegalovirus status using the catalog of TCR beta chain sequences. In a later analysis, V and J genes were assigned by comparing TCR nucleotide sequences against IMGT/GENE-DB human TR gene sequences. In a later analysis, CDR3 sequences and most-parsimonious VDJ recombination scenarios were assigned using the TCRdist pipeline. A later analysis defined each TCR beta chain by its CDR3 amino acid sequence plus V-gene family, and excluded reads lacking a unique V-gene family. In a later analysis, 550 to 650 highly shared, low-generation-probability nucleotide sequences were removed to address suspected cross-contamination and a sequencing artifact. For each public chain, a later analysis derived a clonal expansion index from normalized ranks of inferred template counts within each repertoire. In a later analysis, generation probabilities were computed with a VDJ recombination model fitted to out-of-frame rearrangements, and the resulting probabilities were checked against IGoR. A later analysis scored TCR-TCR, TCR-HLA and TCR-CMV co-occurrence with hypergeometric tests, applying a repertoire-size bias correction to TCR pairs. A later analysis estimated false discovery rates by permuting HLA or CMV assignments 20 times. In a later analysis, co-occurring TCRs were grouped with DBSCAN, and TCRdist sequence similarity was added when clustering was performed within HLA-allele-positive subsets. Repertoires with fewer than 30,000 or more than 120,000 public chains were left out of co-occurrence clustering, as were about 5 repertoires with anomalous nucleotide sharing. TCRdb retrieved this table from immuneACCESS and kept in-frame rearrangements only. Not all clones are present; in checked studies, unresolved V genes account for under half, and no reason is known for the remainder. D and trimming were read from the DNA, whereas the V and J calls and clone size are those reported in that table. The sample includes 100,000 or so clones, with 75% to 85% observed a single time. 6.1% of the sample comes from the top ten.

This sequence originates from a man aged 18 to 29 in good health and CMV-seronegative. Sequenced sample: PBMCs. This chain is built from TRBV11-2 and TRBJ1-3; the D gene remains uncertain. The base sequence is TGTGCCAGCAGCATGGACTGGATTGGAAACACCATATATTTT. It encodes CASSMDWIGNTIYF.